This T cell receptor (beta chain) is drawn from a study of OX40 agonist ivuxolimab in advanced cancers. Here immunoSEQ multiplex PCR was the method, and the copy in TCRdb shows in-frame clones only, minus some. This table holds some 60,000 clones, about 94% found once. The CDR3 loop spans 19 amino acids. The trim removed 0 bases at V and 6 bases at J, leaving 16 bases unmatched. V gene TRBV23-1 combines with J gene TRBJ2-1; 8 nucleotides align to TRBD1. TRBV23-1 is known as an ORF, though its function is uncertain. The specimen was CD4+ or CD8+ T cells sorted from blood, collected in a trial of the OX40 agonist ivuxolimab. The TCR comes from an adult with an advanced solid tumor such as melanoma, head and neck, liver or kidney cancer. CDR3 bases: TGCGCCAGCAGTCAATCCCCCTTCGACAGGGGACCTATTCTCAATGAGCAGTTCTTC. Translated, it gives CASSQSPFDRGPILNEQFF.